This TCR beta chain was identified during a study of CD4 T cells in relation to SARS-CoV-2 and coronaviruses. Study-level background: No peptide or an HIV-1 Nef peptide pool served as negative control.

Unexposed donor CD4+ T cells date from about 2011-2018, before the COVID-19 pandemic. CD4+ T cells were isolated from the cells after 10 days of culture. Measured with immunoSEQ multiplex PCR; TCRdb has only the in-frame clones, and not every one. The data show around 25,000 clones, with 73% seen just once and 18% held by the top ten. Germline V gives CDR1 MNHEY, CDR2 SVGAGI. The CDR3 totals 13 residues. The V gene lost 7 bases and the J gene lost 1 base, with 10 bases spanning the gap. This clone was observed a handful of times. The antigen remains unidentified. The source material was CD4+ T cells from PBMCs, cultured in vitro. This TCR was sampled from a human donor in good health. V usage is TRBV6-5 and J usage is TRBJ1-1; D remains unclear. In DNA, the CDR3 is TGTGCCAGCACTCCGGACTGGAACACTGAAGCTTTCTTT. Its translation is CASTPDWNTEAFF.